The 25 T cell receptor beta chains given below trace back to one sample, sequenced in a study of blood T cell repertoires in COVID-19. TCRdb's table, derived via immunoSEQ multiplex PCR, lists solely in-frame clones and lacks some. The repertoire includes about 76,000 clones, over 75% of them detected once, and 4.5% to 7% sits in the top ten. Sequenced sample: peripheral blood. The receptors stem from a middle-aged man with active COVID-19.

The genes are TRBV12-3 or TRBV12-4 and TRBJ1-1; 8 bases are a match to TRBD1. V was pared by 6 bases and J by 10 bases, with 7 bases of the junction left unmatched. The CDR3 runs 12 residues. CDR3 in amino acids: CASSRGQGAAFF. The CDR3 nucleotides read TGTGCCAGCAGCCGCGGACAGGGTGCAGCTTTCTTT.

V and J are TRBV7-2 and TRBJ2-2, with TRBD1 identical over 7 bases. Germline assignment: CDR1 SGHTA and CDR2 FQGNSA. The CDR3 length is 15 residues. J lost 6 bases, V lost 3 bases, and 7 bases had no gene match. CDR3 in amino acids: CASSLFTQGAGELFF. CDR3 in DNA: TGTGCCAGCAGCTTGTTTACCCAGGGGGCCGGGGAGCTGTTTTTT.

CDR3 region: CASRPSGRAGGEQFF. The CDR3 nucleotides read TGTGCCAGCAGGCCTAGCGGGAGGGCCGGGGGCGAGCAGTTCTTC. This rearrangement joins TRBV6-2 or TRBV6-3 to TRBJ2-1, with 12 bases matching TRBD2. V shed 6 bases, J shed 10 bases, and the junction held 10 bases outside the gene matches. Looked up from germline, CDR1 is MNHEY and CDR2 is SVGEGT. CDR3 length: 15 residues.

The CDR3 DNA reads TGTGCCAGTACTTCCCCTATCAATCAGCCCCAGCATTTT. Translated: CASTSPINQPQHF. V and J are TRBV19 and TRBJ1-5; D remains ambiguous. V was cut by 7 bases and J by 3 bases, with 10 bases left in between. The V gene's germline CDR1 is LNHDA and CDR2 SQIVND (reference sequence). This CDR3 has 13 amino acids.

The table lists this clone with a count of one. This chain uses TRBV5-4 with TRBJ2-1; 10 bases match TRBD1. CDR1 SGHNT and CDR2 YYREEE come from the germline V gene (reference sequence). There are 15 residues in the CDR3. V lost 5 bases, J lost 4 bases, and 6 bases stayed unmatched. This CDR3 is CASSRDRGFYNEQFF. In DNA form, the CDR3 reads TGTGCCAGCAGTCGGGACAGGGGTTTTTACAATGAGCAGTTCTTC.

The chain has TRBV6-2 or TRBV6-3 and TRBJ1-5; no clear D. The CDR3 covers 13 residues. Germline lookup yields CDR1 MNHEY and CDR2 SVGEGT. Trimming took off 2 bases at V and 2 bases at J, with 4 bases between the two ends. The CDR3 DNA reads TGTGCCAGCAGTTACGCGCGCAATCAGCCCCAGCATTTT. As protein: CASSYARNQPQHF.

The rearrangement joins TRBV6-2 or TRBV6-3 to TRBJ1-2, with 7 bases aligning to TRBD1. CDR3 size: 16 residues. V trimming: 6 bases; J trimming: 3 bases; junction bases outside the gene matches: 13. Germline loops: CDR1 MNHEY, CDR2 SVGEGT. CDR3 sequence (DNA): TGTGCCAGCAGCTCGGGACAGCCCGGAGGGTACTATGGCTACACCTTC. Translation: CASSSGQPGGYYGYTF.

V is TRBV27 and J is TRBJ1-5; D uncertain. Germline V gene data show CDR1 as MNHEY and CDR2 as SMNVEV (reference sequence). The CDR3 has 14 residues. The V end lost 1 base, the J end lost 7 bases, and 11 bases lay between the germline ends. CDR3: CASSLLSQRQPQHF. The CDR3 nucleotides are TGTGCCAGCAGTTTATTGTCACAGAGACAGCCCCAGCATTTT.

The rearrangement joins TRBV5-1 to TRBJ2-3; TRBD2 might be the D (7 bases). The V end lost 4 bases, the J end lost 2 bases, and 14 bases lay between the germline ends. Germline V gene lookup returns CDR1 SGHRS and CDR2 YFSETQ. There are 15 residues in the CDR3. This CDR3 is CASSPGGPNTDTQYF. The CDR3 bases are TGCGCCAGCAGCCCCGGGGGGCCTAACACAGATACGCAGTATTTT. The full variable domain, with the rest looked up from reference TRBV5-1 and TRBJ2-3, is KAGVTQTPRYLIKTRGQQVTLSCSPISGHRSVSWYQQTPGQGLQFLFEYFSETQRNKGNFPGRFSGRQFSNSRSEMNVSTLELGDSALYLCASSPGGPNTDTQYFGPGTRLTVL.

The rearrangement joins TRBV27 to TRBJ1-5; perhaps TRBD1 as D (6 bases). The V end lost 5 bases, the J end lost 6 bases, and 14 bases lay between the germline ends. Germline V gene lookup returns CDR1 MNHEY and CDR2 SMNVEV (reference sequence). CDR3 length: 14 residues. Here the CDR3 DNA reads TGTGCCAGCAGTGGGGGCTTTGGGGGTCAGCCCCAGCATTTT. This translates into CASSGGFGGQPQHF.

The V gene is TRBV11-2, the J gene TRBJ1-6; TRBD1 might be the D (6 bases). V lost 0 bases, J lost 10 bases, and 13 bases lay in between. The germline V gene encodes CDR1 SGHAT and CDR2 FQNNGV. The CDR3 runs to 15 residues. This CDR3 is CASSLDRGGASPLHF. The CDR3 DNA sequence: TGTGCCAGCAGCTTAGATCGAGGGGGGGCATCACCCCTCCACTTT. Using reference TRBV11-2 and TRBJ1-6 for the parts outside the CDR3, the full variable domain is EAGVAQSPRYKIIEKRQSVAFWCNPISGHATLYWYQQILGQGPKLLIQFQNNGVVDDSQLPKDRFSAERLKGVDSTLKIQPAKLEDSAVYLCASSLDRGGASPLHFGNGTRLTVT.

This clone has only one observation. This chain uses TRBV15 with TRBJ2-1, with a possible D match to TRBD1 (5 bases). CDR1 and CDR2 from the germline V gene are LNHNV and YYDKDF (reference sequence). The CDR3 has 15 residues. With 3 bases removed from V and 0 bases from J, the gap between germline ends came to 9 bases. The CDR3 reads CATSSRARSYNEQFF. The CDR3 DNA reads as TGTGCCACCAGCAGCAGGGCACGCTCCTACAATGAGCAGTTCTTC.

This rearrangement joins TRBV28 to TRBJ1-2; D not resolved. This CDR3 is built from 13 residues. The ends were cut back, 2 bases at V and 4 bases at J, with 8 bases in the middle. The germline gives CDR1 MDHEN, CDR2 SYDVKM. The chain's CDR3 is CASSLQARYGYTF. CDR3 DNA sequence: TGTGCCAGCAGTTTACAGGCCCGCTATGGCTACACCTTC.

The gene calls are TRBV19 and TRBJ2-7; 10 positions agree with TRBD2. The CDR3 sequence is 15 residues long. Germline V CDR1 and CDR2: LNHDA, SQIVND (reference sequence). V shed 5 bases, J shed 6 bases, and the junction held 10 bases outside the gene matches. The CDR3, as DNA: TGTGCCAGTAGTGTGTCTAGCGGGGGACCGGGCGAGCAGTACTTC. Translating it yields CASSVSSGGPGEQYF.

The chain combines TRBV13 with TRBJ1-1; tentatively, D is TRBD1 (6 bases). Germline V gene data show CDR1 as PRHDT and CDR2 as FYEKMQ (reference sequence). The CDR3 runs to 13 residues. Trimming removed 2 bases at V and 4 bases at J, with 8 bases between. The CDR3 DNA follows: TGTGCCAGCAGCTTACCAGGGGTCACTGAAGCTTTCTTT. Translating it yields CASSLPGVTEAFF.

The count of this clone is one. The V and J genes are TRBV6-6 and TRBJ2-7, with TRBD2 as a possible D gene (5 bases). V was pared by 2 bases and J by 2 bases, with 13 bases between. CDR3 length: 15 amino acids. Germline values: CDR1 MNHNY, CDR2 SVGAGI (reference sequence). CDR3 amino acids: CASSYEPSGPYEQYF. Here the CDR3 DNA reads TGTGCCAGCAGTTACGAGCCCAGCGGCCCCTACGAGCAGTACTTC.

V and J are TRBV24-1 and TRBJ2-1, with D tentatively TRBD1 (6 bases). With 2 bases removed from V and 12 bases from J, the gap between germline ends came to 16 bases. CDR1 is KGHDR, CDR2 SFDVKD, per germline. The CDR3 has 14 amino acids. The CDR3 sequence: CATSDYDQGRRQFF. CDR3 nucleotide sequence: TGTGCCACCAGTGATTACGATCAGGGGCGCAGGCAGTTCTTC.

V gene TRBV5-1 combines with J gene TRBJ1-1; 7 bases are shared with TRBD1. Trimming at V came to 4 bases and at J to 1 base, leaving 4 bases not matched to a gene. CDR1 is SGHRS, CDR2 YFSETQ, per germline. CDR3 size: 14 residues. CDR3 DNA: TGCGCCAGCAGCGGGGGACAGACGAACACTGAAGCTTTCTTT. It yields the protein CASSGGQTNTEAFF.

The J gene is TRBJ2-7, the V gene TRBV9; no reliable D call. The germline V gene has CDR1 SGDLS and CDR2 YYNGEE. The CDR3 is 15 amino acids. Trimming removed 4 bases from V and 5 bases from J, with 19 bases in between. The CDR3 DNA follows: TGTGCCAGCAGCTCCTCGCCTCAACTGGGCCACGAGCAGTACTTC. Amino acid sequence: CASSSSPQLGHEQYF.

V gene TRBV6-2 or TRBV6-3 combines with J gene TRBJ2-1; D might be TRBD1 (6 bases). CDR3 length: 13 residues. Germline CDR1 reads MNHEY; CDR2 reads SVGEGT. With 5 bases removed from V and 7 bases from J, the gap between germline ends came to 12 bases. The CDR3 nucleotides read TGTGCCAGCAGTCATCACAGGGAAAATGAGCAGTTCTTC. It translates to CASSHHRENEQFF.

J is TRBJ1-4 and V is TRBV19; D is unresolved. Germline CDR1 and CDR2: LNHDA and SQIVND (reference sequence). V shed 5 bases and J shed 5 bases, with 15 bases lying between them. The CDR3 is 15 residues long. CDR3 protein: CASSLPVRSNEKLFF. The CDR3 DNA follows: TGTGCCAGTAGTCTTCCGGTACGATCCAATGAAAAACTGTTTTTT.

The chain uses TRBV18 and TRBJ2-1; D may be TRBD1 (6 bases). CDR3 length equals 15 residues. V was pared by 1 base and J by 0 bases, with 7 bases between. Germline lookup yields CDR1 KGHSH and CDR2 LQKENI. The CDR3 loop reads CASSPQGDSYNEQFF. The CDR3 DNA reads as TGTGCCAGCTCACCACAGGGGGACTCCTACAATGAGCAGTTCTTC.

The chain carries TRBV28 and TRBJ1-2; D ambiguous. Germline CDR1 MDHEN, CDR2 SYDVKM. Trimming removed 4 bases from V and 5 bases from J, with 23 bases in between. This CDR3 comprises 17 residues. The CDR3 DNA is TGTGCCAGCAGTTCTAGACGGATCATCCAGGAGGTTTATGGCTACACCTTC. It specifies CASSSRRIIQEVYGYTF.

V is TRBV6-2 or TRBV6-3 and J is TRBJ2-1; weak D call: TRBD2 (5 bases). The germline V and J ends were trimmed by 4 bases and 0 bases, with 13 bases remaining between them. This CDR3 has 16 residues. The germline gives CDR1 MNHEY, CDR2 SVGEGT. In DNA form, the CDR3 reads TGTGCCAGCAGTTTAGAGCGGACCCGCTCCTACAATGAGCAGTTCTTC. This codes for CASSLERTRSYNEQFF.

The rearrangement uses TRBV4-2 and TRBJ2-5, with TRBD2 as a possible D gene (6 bases). Per the germline V gene, CDR1 is LGHNA and CDR2 is YNFKEQ. The germline V and J ends were trimmed by 4 bases and 3 bases, with 12 bases remaining between them. CDR3 size: 14 residues. In nucleotides, the CDR3 is TGTGCCAGCAGCCTTTACTCGGGGGAAGAGACCCAGTACTTC. As protein: CASSLYSGEETQYF.